This T cell receptor (beta chain) was recorded in a study of blood T cell repertoires in COVID-19. At the level of the study: Spain, Italy and the United States supplied samples that represented acute and convalescent COVID-19. The cDNA or gDNA used as material had been derived from T cells, B-cell-depleted T cells, or PBMCs.

Study processing details: Estimates of nucleated cell counts were drawn from the amplification of reference gene primers. Clones were sequenced by immunoSEQ multiplex PCR, and TCRdb holds only the in-frame ones, with some missing. V, J and clone size are taken as reported in that table, and D and trimming were inferred from the DNA itself. The sample has about 73,000 clones; 80% to 85% are singletons. This CDR3 is built from 14 residues. Germline CDR1 LGHDT, CDR2 YNNKEL (reference sequence). V was trimmed by 4 bases and J by 10 bases, leaving 19 bases between them. The sample taken for sequencing was peripheral blood. This chain joins TRBV3-1 (or the pseudogene TRBV3-2) and TRBJ1-1, with a tentative D call TRBD1 (5 bases). The clonotype originates from an elderly man with active or convalescent COVID-19. The CDR3 sequence is CASSLAGQGIGAFF. The CDR3 DNA is TGTGCCAGCAGCCTTGCGGGGCAGGGAATCGGAGCTTTCTTT.